These T cell receptor beta chains were read from a single sample in a study of T-cell reconstitution after alpha-beta-depleted transplantation in children. Via MiXCR, TCRdb re-called the PCR reads, giving one row per CDR3 protein. This table has 450,000 to 700,000 distinct CDR3 sequences, around 27% appearing once. The material was PBMCs, obtained before TCRalphabeta/CD19-depleted stem cell transplant. Receptors originate from a boy under three years old with Wiskott-Aldrich syndrome, due to receive a stem cell transplant. The CDR3 runs from the conserved cysteine through the conserved F or W. Fields, in order: clone size, D gene, V gene, J gene, CDR3 DNA, CDR3 protein. The D gene is left open where the match is weak. Size tells how often a clone was seen (once, few, many) or the class of an expanded clone, and some rows leave it out.

-	-	TRBV6-2/TRBV6-3	TRBJ2-5	TGTGCCAGCAGTATGACGGAGACCCAGTACTTC	CASSMTETQYF
few	TRBD1	TRBV25-1	TRBJ2-7	TGTGCCAGCAGTGATCCGTACAGGGGGAGCGACGAGCAGTACTTC	CASSDPYRGSDEQYF
-	TRBD1	TRBV5-1	TRBJ2-7	TGCGCCAGCAGCTTGACCGTTGGGACAGTTTACTACGAGCAGTACTTC	CASSLTVGTVYYEQYF
once	TRBD2	TRBV10-2	TRBJ2-7	TGCGCCAGCCTTGGACTAGCGGGGTCCTACGAGCAGTACTTC	CASLGLAGSYEQYF
few	TRBD2	TRBV5-4	TRBJ2-1	TGTGCCAGCAGCGGCCCCGGGAGGACCTACAATGAGCAGTTCTTC	CASSGPGRTYNEQFF
-	TRBD2	TRBV30	TRBJ2-1	TGTGCCTGGAGCTTTGGGACTAACTACAATGAGCAGTTCTTC	CAWSFGTNYNEQFF
-	TRBD2	TRBV15	TRBJ2-1	TGTGCCACCAGCAGAGCCCGGGACTATCTTAGTGAGCAGTTCTTC	CATSRARDYLSEQFF
few	TRBD2	TRBV20-1	TRBJ2-3	TGCAGTGCTCCTCAGCGGGGAGGCACAGATACGCAGTATTTT	CSAPQRGGTDTQYF
-	-	TRBV6-2/TRBV6-3	TRBJ2-1	TGTGCCAGCAGTTACTCGAATAGCTTTTCGCAGTTCTTC	CASSYSNSFSQFF
-	-	TRBV4-2	TRBJ1-2	TGTGCCAGCAGCCAAGTTTCGACAGCTTCTTATGGCTACACCTTC	CASSQVSTASYGYTF
-	TRBD2	TRBV7-2	TRBJ2-5	TGTGCCAGCAGCTTGGTAGCGGGCAGAACCCAAGAGACCCAGTACTTC	CASSLVAGRTQETQYF
-	TRBD1	TRBV12-3/TRBV12-4	TRBJ2-7	TGTGCCAGCAGTTTAGCAGCCGGGGGACAGGGGACATACGAGCAGTACTTC	CASSLAAGGQGTYEQYF
few	-	TRBV5-1	TRBJ1-1	TGCGCCAGCAGCTTGGGTGGAGACGCGACTGAAGCTTTCTTT	CASSLGGDATEAFF
few	TRBD2	TRBV28	TRBJ2-2	TGTGCCAGCAGTTTATTTGGGGGCAGGACTAGCGCTAACACCGGGGAGCTGTTTTTT	CASSLFGGRTSANTGELFF
-	-	TRBV7-2	TRBJ2-5	TGTGCCAGCAGCTTAGGGGGCAGGTACCAAGAGACCCAGTACTTC	CASSLGGRYQETQYF
-	-	TRBV28	TRBJ2-7	TGTGCCAGCAGTTTAATTCGAGAATACGAGCAGTACTTC	CASSLIREYEQYF
few	TRBD2	TRBV11-3	TRBJ2-1	TGTGCCAGCAGCTCTGGAGCGGGGAGTGAGCAGTTCTTC	CASSSGAGSEQFF
-	-	TRBV5-1	TRBJ2-1	TGCGCCAGCAGCTTGGGTCGCGGGACGGACAATGAGCAGTTCTTC	CASSLGRGTDNEQFF
few	TRBD2	TRBV25-1	TRBJ2-1	TGTGCCAGCACCTGGGATCCTAGCGGGACTTACAATGAGCAGTTCTTC	CASTWDPSGTYNEQFF
few	-	TRBV12-3/TRBV12-4	TRBJ2-2	TGTGCCAGCAGTGAAAGGCACACCGGGGAGCTGTTTTTT	CASSERHTGELFF
few	-	TRBV5-1	TRBJ2-1	TGCGCCAGCAGCATACTCAATGAGCAGTTCTTC	CASSILNEQFF
few	TRBD2	TRBV20-1	TRBJ2-1	TGCAGTGCTCCTAGCGGGAGCATGATCAATGAGCAGTTCTTC	CSAPSGSMINEQFF
-	TRBD2	TRBV12-3/TRBV12-4	TRBJ2-1	TGTGCCAGCAGGGAGCTAGCGGGGTCCTACAATGAGCAGTTCTTC	CASRELAGSYNEQFF
-	-	TRBV7-2	TRBJ2-5	TGTGCCAGCAGCATGCGACAGACCGCGACCCAGTACTTC	CASSMRQTATQYF
few	-	TRBV12-3/TRBV12-4	TRBJ2-1	TGTGCCAGCAGTTTAGATAGCGGTAGTCTGTTCTTC	CASSLDSGSLFF
-	-	TRBV27	TRBJ1-4	TGTGCCAGCAGTTTAAACAGAGCTAATGAAAAACTGTTTTTT	CASSLNRANEKLFF
few	TRBD2	TRBV5-1	TRBJ2-3	TGCGCCAGCAGCCCGTACGTAGCGGGAGACACAGATACGCAGTATTTT	CASSPYVAGDTDTQYF
-	-	TRBV12-3/TRBV12-4	TRBJ2-2	TGTGCCAGCAACGGGGGCGCAGCCGGGGAGCTGTTTTTT	CASNGGAAGELFF
-	-	TRBV12-3/TRBV12-4	TRBJ1-2	TGTGCCAGCAGTTCCGGGCCCGGCAACGGCTACACCTTC	CASSSGPGNGYTF
few	-	TRBV20-1	TRBJ2-1	TGCAGTGCTAGCCCCCTCGGCAGGGCGGATGAGCAGTTCTTC	CSASPLGRADEQFF
-	-	TRBV21-1	TRBJ2-4	TGTGCCAGCAGCAAAGGGGAGCGGACTAGCGGGACCTGGGTTATGTGGAACATTCAGTACTTC	CASSKGERTSGTWVMWNIQYF
-	-	TRBV9	TRBJ2-1	TGTGCCAGCAGCCTTCGGGACTCGTGGTCCTACAATGAGCAGTTCTTC	CASSLRDSWSYNEQFF
-	TRBD2	TRBV20-1	TRBJ2-3	TGCAGGACCGGGACTAGCGGCACAGATACGCAGTATTTT	CRTGTSGTDTQYF
-	TRBD1	TRBV2	TRBJ1-1	TGTGCCAGCAGTGAAGGCATCGACAGGGCCGCCACTGAAGCTTTCTTT	CASSEGIDRAATEAFF
few	TRBD2	TRBV28	TRBJ2-4	TGTGCCAGCAGTCAGGGGACTAGCGGGAGGCCGAAACAGTACTTC	CASSQGTSGRPKQYF
few	-	TRBV5-1	TRBJ1-1	TGCGCCAGCAGCTGGGGCAGTGAGAACACTGAAGCTTTCTTT	CASSWGSENTEAFF
-	TRBD2	TRBV5-1	TRBJ2-2	TGCGCCAGCAGCTTGGGGACTAGCGTATACACCGGGGAGCTGTTTTTT	CASSLGTSVYTGELFF
-	TRBD1	TRBV18	TRBJ2-7	TGTGCCAGCTCACCAGGGACAGGTGGAGAGCAGTACTTC	CASSPGTGGEQYF
once	-	TRBV7-9	TRBJ2-7	TGTGCCAGCAGCTTAGTTGGACACCCTCGGCAGTACTTC	CASSLVGHPRQYF
-	TRBD2	TRBV20-1	TRBJ2-2	TGCAGTGCTAGAGATCTCCTAGCGGGAGGTACGGGGGAGCTGTTTTTT	CSARDLLAGGTGELFF
few	-	TRBV7-6	TRBJ1-4	TGTGCCAGCAGCCCCACACATCTTAATGAAAAACTGTTTTTT	CASSPTHLNEKLFF
few	TRBD2	TRBV5-1	TRBJ2-1	TGCGCCAGCAGCTTACGGCTAGCGGACTCCTACAATGAGCAGTTCTTC	CASSLRLADSYNEQFF
few	TRBD2	TRBV2	TRBJ2-1	TGTGCCAGCAGTGAAACTAGCGGGAGGGCAGCTGAGCAGTTCTTC	CASSETSGRAAEQFF
-	TRBD2	TRBV4-1	TRBJ2-1	TGCGCCAGCAGCCAAGATCTGTATCCGGGACTAGGAGAAAACAATGAGCAGTTCTTC	CASSQDLYPGLGENNEQFF
few	-	TRBV6-5	TRBJ1-4	TGTGCCAGCAGTTACCCCGGACAGAATCTCCCTGGAAAACTGTTTTTT	CASSYPGQNLPGKLFF
-	TRBD1	TRBV29-1	TRBJ1-2	TGCAGCGTTGGTTCCTTCGTAGGGGGCAACTATGGCTACACCTTC	CSVGSFVGGNYGYTF
-	-	TRBV25-1	TRBJ2-7	TGTGCCAGCAGCTCCGGGACATTGGGACAGCAGTACTTC	CASSSGTLGQQYF
few	TRBD2	TRBV27	TRBJ2-1	TGTGCCAGCGGTGCGGGGGGCGGGAGAACCCAGTTCTTC	CASGAGGGRTQFF
few	-	TRBV20-1	TRBJ1-5	TGCAGTGCTAGAGATCAAGGGGGGTATAGCAATCAGCCCCAGCATTTT	CSARDQGGYSNQPQHF